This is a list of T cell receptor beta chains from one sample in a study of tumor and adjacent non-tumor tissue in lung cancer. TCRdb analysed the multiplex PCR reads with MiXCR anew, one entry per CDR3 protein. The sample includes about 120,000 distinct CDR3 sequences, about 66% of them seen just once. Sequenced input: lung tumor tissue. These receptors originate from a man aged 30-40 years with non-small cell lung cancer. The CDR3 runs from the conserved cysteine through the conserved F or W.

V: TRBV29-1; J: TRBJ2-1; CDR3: CSVPDSGTGGHEQFF
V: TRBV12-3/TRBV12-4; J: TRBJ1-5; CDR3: CASSLTISGPSNQPQHF
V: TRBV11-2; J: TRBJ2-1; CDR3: CARSLDGGSYNEQFF
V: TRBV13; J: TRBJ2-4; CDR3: CASSWDRGTKNIQYF
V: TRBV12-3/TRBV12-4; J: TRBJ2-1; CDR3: CASSRRYNQQFF
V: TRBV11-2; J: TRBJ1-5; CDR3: CASSPRGQIQHF
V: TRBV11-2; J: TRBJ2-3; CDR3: CAISLLDSTDTQYF
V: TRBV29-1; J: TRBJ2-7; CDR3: CSVAVWTGGHEQYF
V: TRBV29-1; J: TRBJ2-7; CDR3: CSVPVGERGSYEQYF
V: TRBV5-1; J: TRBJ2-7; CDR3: CASTGPGQGAYEQYF
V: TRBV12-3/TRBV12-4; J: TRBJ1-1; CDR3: CASSLWVYTEAFF
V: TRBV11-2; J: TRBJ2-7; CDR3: CTSSLTGGNYEQYF
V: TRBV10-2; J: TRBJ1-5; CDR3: CTSSSGTEGGSQPQHF
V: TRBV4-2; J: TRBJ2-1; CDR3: CTSSQRINRVQEENEQFF
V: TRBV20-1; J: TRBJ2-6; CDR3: CSARAMGSRANVLAF
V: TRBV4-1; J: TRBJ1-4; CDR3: CASSQDRNREKLFF
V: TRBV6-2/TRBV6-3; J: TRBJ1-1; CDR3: CASSWNTEAFF
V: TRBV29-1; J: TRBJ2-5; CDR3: CSVGGHLNLQGTQYF
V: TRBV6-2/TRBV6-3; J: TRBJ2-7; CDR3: CTSRSRWAGGLTSYEQYF
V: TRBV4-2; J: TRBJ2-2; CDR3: CASIPPRTSTGELFF
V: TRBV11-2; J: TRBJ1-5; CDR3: CANSSYREPNQPQHF
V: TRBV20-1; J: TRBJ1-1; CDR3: CSAILACGRDTEAFF
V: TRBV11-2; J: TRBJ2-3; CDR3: CASGHLTDTQYF
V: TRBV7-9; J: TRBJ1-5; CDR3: CASSLEGRKPQHF
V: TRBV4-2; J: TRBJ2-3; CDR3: CVSSQDWAGGPRDTQYF
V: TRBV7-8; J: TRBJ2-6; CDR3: CASSLVCSGANVLTF
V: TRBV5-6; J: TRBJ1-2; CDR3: CASSLGQLLTNGYTF
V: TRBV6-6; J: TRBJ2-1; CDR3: CATSPDDRVSSYDEQFF
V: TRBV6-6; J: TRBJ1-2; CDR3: CASSYPDPKNGYTF
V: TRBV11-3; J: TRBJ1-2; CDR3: CASSSSPGGTYNYTF